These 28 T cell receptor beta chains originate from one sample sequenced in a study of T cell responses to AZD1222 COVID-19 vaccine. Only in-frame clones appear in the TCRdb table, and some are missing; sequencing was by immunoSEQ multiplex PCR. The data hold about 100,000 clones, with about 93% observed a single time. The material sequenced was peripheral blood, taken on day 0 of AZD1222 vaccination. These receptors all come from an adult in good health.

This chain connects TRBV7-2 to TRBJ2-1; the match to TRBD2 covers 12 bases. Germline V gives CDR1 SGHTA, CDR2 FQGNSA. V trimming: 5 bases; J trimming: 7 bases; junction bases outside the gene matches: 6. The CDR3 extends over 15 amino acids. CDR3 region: CASSATSGRSNEQFF. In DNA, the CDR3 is TGTGCCAGCAGCGCTACTAGCGGGAGGTCTAATGAGCAGTTCTTC.

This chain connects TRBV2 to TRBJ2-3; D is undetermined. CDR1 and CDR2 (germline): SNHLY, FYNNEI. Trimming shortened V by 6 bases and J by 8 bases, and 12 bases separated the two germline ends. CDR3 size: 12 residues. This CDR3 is CASSGSVGTQYF. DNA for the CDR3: TGTGCCAGCAGCGGATCCGTGGGTACGCAGTATTTT.

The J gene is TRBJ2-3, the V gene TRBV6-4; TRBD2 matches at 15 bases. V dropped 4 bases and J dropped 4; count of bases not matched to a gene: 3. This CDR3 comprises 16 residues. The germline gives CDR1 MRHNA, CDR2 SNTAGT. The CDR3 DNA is TGTGCCAGCAGTGCGGGACTAGCGGGAGGTGCAGATACGCAGTATTTT. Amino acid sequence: CASSAGLAGGADTQYF.

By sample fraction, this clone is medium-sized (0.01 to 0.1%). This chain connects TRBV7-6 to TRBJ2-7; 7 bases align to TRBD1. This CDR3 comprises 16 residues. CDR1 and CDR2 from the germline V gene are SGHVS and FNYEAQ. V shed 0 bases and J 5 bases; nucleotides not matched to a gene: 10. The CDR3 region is CASSLAPGGEYDEQYF. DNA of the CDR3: TGTGCCAGCAGCTTAGCGCCAGGGGGAGAATATGACGAGCAGTACTTC.

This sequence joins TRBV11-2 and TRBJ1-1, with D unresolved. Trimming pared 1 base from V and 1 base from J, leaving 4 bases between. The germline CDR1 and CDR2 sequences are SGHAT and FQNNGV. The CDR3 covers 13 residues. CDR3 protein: CASSLVRNTEAFF. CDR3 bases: TGTGCCAGCAGCTTAGTCAGGAACACTGAAGCTTTCTTT.

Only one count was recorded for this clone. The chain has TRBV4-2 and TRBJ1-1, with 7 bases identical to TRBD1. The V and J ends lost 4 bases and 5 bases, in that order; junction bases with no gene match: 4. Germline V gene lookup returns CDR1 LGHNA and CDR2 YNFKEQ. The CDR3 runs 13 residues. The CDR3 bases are TGTGCCAGCAGCCGGGAGACAGGGACTGAAGCTTTCTTT. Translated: CASSRETGTEAFF.

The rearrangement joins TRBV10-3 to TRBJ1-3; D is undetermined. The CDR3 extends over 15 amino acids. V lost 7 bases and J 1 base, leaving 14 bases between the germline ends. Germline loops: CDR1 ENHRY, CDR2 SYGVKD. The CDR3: CAIKGGIFSGNTIYF. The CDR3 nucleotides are TGTGCCATCAAGGGTGGGATATTTTCTGGAAACACCATATATTTT.

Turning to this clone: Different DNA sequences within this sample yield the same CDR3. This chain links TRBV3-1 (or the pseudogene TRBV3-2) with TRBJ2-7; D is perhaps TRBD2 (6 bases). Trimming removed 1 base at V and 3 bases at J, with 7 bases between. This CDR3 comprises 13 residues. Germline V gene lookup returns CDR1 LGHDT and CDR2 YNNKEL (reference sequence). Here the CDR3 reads CASSQAGSYEQYF. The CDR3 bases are TGTGCCAGCAGCCAAGCCGGGAGCTACGAGCAGTACTTC.

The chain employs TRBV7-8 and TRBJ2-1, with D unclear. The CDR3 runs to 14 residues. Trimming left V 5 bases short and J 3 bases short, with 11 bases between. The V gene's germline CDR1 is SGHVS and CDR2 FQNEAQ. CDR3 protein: CASSLGQVYNEQFF. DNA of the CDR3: TGTGCCAGCAGCCTTGGTCAGGTCTACAATGAGCAGTTCTTC.

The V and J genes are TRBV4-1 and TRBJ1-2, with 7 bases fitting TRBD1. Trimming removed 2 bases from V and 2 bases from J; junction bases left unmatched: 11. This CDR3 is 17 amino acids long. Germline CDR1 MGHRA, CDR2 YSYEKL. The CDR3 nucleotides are TGCGCCAGCAGCCAAATAGGCAGGGGGACTTCGAACTATGGCTACACCTTC. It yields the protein CASSQIGRGTSNYGYTF.

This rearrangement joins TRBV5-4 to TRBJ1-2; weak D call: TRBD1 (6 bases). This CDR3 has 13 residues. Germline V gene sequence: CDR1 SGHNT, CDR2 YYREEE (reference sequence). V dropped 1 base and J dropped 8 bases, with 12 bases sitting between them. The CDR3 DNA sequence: TGTGCCAGCAGCTTGAGCAGGGGATCAGGCTACACCTTC. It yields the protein CASSLSRGSGYTF.

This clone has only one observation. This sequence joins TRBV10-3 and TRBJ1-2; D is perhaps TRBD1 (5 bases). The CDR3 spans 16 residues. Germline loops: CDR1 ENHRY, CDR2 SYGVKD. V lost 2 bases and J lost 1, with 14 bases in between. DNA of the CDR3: TGTGCCATCAGTGAGGGGGCTACCACCTATAACTATGGCTACACCTTC. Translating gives CAISEGATTYNYGYTF.

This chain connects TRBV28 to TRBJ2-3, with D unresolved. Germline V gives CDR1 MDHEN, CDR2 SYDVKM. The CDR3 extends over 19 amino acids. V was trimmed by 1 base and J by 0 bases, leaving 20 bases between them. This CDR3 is CASSLFSSSFPPSTDTQYF. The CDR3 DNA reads TGTGCCAGCAGTTTATTTTCTAGTTCTTTTCCCCCTAGCACAGATACGCAGTATTTT.

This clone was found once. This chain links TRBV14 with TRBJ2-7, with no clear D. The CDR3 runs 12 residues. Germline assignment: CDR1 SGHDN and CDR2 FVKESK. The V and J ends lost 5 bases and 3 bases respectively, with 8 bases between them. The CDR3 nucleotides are TGTGCCAGCAGCTTAACGTACTACGAGCAGTACTTC. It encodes CASSLTYYEQYF.

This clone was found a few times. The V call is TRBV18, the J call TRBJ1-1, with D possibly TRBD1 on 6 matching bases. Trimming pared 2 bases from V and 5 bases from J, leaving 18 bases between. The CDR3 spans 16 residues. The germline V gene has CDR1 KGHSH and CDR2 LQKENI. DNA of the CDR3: TGTGCCAGCTCACCAGCCGGCGGACAGATGGGAACTGAAGCTTTCTTT. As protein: CASSPAGGQMGTEAFF.

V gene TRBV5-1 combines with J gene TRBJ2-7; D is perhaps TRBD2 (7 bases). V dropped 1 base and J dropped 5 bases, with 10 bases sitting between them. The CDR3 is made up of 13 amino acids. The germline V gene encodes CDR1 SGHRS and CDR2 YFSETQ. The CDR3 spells CASSLRGGNEQYF. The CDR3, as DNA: TGCGCCAGCAGCTTGAGGGGGGGCAACGAGCAGTACTTC.

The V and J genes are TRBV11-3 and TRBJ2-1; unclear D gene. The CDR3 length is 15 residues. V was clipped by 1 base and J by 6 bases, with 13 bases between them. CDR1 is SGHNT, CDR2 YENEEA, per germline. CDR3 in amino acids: CASSLARSPLNEQFF. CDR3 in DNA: TGTGCCAGCAGCTTAGCTCGCAGTCCTCTCAATGAGCAGTTCTTC.

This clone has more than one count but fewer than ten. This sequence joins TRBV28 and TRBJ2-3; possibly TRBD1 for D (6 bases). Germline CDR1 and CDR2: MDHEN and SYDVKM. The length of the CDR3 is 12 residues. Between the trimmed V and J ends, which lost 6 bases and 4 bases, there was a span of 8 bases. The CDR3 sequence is CASSSGADTQYF. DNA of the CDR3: TGTGCCAGCAGCTCAGGGGCAGATACGCAGTATTTT.

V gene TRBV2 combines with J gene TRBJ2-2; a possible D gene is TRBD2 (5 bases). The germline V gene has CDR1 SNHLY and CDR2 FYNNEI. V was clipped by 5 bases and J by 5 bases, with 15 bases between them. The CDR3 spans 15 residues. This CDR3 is CASSLATVYTGELFF. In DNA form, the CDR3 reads TGTGCCAGCAGTCTAGCCACCGTGTATACCGGGGAGCTGTTTTTT.

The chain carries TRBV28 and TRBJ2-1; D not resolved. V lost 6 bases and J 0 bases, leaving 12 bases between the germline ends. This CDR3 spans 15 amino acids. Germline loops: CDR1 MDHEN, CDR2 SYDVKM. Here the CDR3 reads CASRDGPGSYNEQFF. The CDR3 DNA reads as TGTGCCAGCAGGGACGGTCCTGGCTCCTACAATGAGCAGTTCTTC.

The CDR3 loop is CAWSVGGSVTGELFF. DNA for the CDR3: TGTGCCTGGAGTGTCGGTGGGTCGGTCACCGGGGAGCTGTTTTTT. The chain links TRBV30 to TRBJ2-2; D is unresolved. The length of the CDR3 is 15 residues. The germline CDR1 and CDR2 sequences are GTSNPN and SVGIG (reference sequence). V was cut by 0 bases and J by 4 bases, with 12 bases left in between.

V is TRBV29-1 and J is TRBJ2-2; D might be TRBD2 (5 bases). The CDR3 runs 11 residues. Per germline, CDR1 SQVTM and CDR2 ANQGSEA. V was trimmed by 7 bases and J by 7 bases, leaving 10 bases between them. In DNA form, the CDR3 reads TGCAGCGCTAGCCGAGGCGGGGAGCTGTTTTTT. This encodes CSASRGGELFF.

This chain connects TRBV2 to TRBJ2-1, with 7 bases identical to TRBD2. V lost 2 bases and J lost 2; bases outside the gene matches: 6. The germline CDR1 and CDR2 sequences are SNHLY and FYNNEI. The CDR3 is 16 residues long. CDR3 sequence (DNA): TGTGCCAGCAGTGAATACACTAGCGTCGCCTACAATGAGCAGTTCTTC. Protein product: CASSEYTSVAYNEQFF. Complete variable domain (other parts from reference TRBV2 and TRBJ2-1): EPEVTQTPSHQVTQMGQEVILRCVPISNHLYFYWYRQILGQKVEFLVSFYNNEISEKSEIFDDQFSVERPDGSNFTLKIRSTKLEDSAMYFCASSEYTSVAYNEQFFGPGTRLTVL.

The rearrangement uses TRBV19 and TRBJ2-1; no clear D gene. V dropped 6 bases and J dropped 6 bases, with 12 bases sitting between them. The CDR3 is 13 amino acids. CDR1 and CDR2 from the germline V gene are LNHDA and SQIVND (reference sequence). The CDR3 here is CASRAHSANEQFF. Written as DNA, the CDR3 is TGTGCCAGTAGGGCACATTCGGCCAATGAGCAGTTCTTC. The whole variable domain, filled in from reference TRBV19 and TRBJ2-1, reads DGGITQSPKYLFRKEGQNVTLSCEQNLNHDAMYWYRQDPGQGLRLIYYSQIVNDFQKGDIAEGYSVSREKKESFPLTVTSAQKNPTAFYLCASRAHSANEQFFGPGTRLTVL.

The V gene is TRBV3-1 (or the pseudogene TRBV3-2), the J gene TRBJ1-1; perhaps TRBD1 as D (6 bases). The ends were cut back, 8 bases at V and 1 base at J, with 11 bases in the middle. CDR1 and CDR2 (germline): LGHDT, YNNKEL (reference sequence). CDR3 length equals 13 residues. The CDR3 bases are TGTGCCAGCTCCAGGGGATGGAACACTGAAGCTTTCTTT. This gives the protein CASSRGWNTEAFF.

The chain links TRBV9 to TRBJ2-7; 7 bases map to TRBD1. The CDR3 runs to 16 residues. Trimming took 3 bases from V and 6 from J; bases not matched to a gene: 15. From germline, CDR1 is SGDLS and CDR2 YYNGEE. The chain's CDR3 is CASSGGGDSRHSEQYF. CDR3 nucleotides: TGTGCCAGCAGCGGTGGTGGGGACAGTCGTCACTCCGAGCAGTACTTC.

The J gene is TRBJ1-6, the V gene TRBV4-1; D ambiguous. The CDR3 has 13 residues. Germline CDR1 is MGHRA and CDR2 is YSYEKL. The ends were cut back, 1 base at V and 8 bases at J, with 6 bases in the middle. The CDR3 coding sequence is TGCGCCAGCAGCCAAGCAACGGATTCACCCCTCCACTTT. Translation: CASSQATDSPLHF.

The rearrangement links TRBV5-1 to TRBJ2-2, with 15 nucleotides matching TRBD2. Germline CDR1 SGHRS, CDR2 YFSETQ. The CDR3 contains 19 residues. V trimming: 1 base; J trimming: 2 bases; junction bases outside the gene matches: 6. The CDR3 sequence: CASSLRGLAGGSNTGELFF. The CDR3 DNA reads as TGCGCCAGCAGCTTGAGGGGACTAGCGGGAGGTTCAAACACCGGGGAGCTGTTTTTT.